The next 2 T cell receptor beta chains were all read from a single sample in a study of blood T cell repertoires in COVID-19. Assay: immunoSEQ multiplex PCR; the TCRdb copy retains only in-frame clones and omits some. Of 200,000 to 250,000 clones listed, roughly 86% are singletons. Input material: peripheral blood. The receptors come from a woman aged 40 to 49 with acute or convalescent COVID-19.

The gene calls are TRBV7-9 and TRBJ2-1; D is perhaps TRBD2 (6 bases). Between the trimmed V and J ends, which lost 1 base and 8 bases, there was a span of 15 bases. CDR1 is SEHNR and CDR2 is FQNEAQ in the germline V gene (reference sequence). The CDR3 runs 15 residues. CDR3 in DNA: TGTGCCAGCAGCTTAGAAAGCGGGCCGTCCGATGAGCAGTTCTTC. It specifies CASSLESGPSDEQFF.

This chain joins TRBV6-1 and TRBJ1-1; D gene unclear. The length of the CDR3 is 15 residues. V was pared by 1 base and J by 2 bases, with 11 bases between. CDR1 and CDR2 (germline): MNHNS, SASEGT. The CDR3 protein is CASSEVYRGNTEAFF. The DNA for the CDR3 is TGTGCCAGCAGTGAAGTTTACCGGGGTAACACTGAAGCTTTCTTT.